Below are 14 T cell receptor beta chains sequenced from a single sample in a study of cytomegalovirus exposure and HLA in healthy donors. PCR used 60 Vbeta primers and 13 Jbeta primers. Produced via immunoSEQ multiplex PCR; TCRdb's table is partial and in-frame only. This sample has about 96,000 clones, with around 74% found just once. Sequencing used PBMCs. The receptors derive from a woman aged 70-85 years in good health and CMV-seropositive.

The CDR3 region has the DNA TGCGCCAGCAGCCAAGACCGGGACAGTCAAGAGACCCAGTACTTC. It codes for CASSQDRDSQETQYF. The gene calls are TRBV4-3 and TRBJ2-5; TRBD1 agrees at 7 bases. The V segment lost 0 bases and the J segment 2 bases; nucleotides outside the gene matches: 3. Germline values: CDR1 LGHNA, CDR2 YSLEER. There are 15 residues in the CDR3.

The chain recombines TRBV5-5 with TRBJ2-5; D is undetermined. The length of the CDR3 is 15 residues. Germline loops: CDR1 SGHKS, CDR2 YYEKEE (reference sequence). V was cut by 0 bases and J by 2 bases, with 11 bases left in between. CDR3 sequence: CASSLGPGWQETQYF. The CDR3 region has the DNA TGTGCCAGCAGCTTGGGCCCCGGGTGGCAAGAGACCCAGTACTTC.

This CDR3 is CASSLGPGSDTQYF. The CDR3 DNA reads TGTGCCAGCAGCCTGGGTCCGGGGTCAGATACGCAGTATTTT. The V gene is TRBV7-9, the J gene TRBJ2-3; TRBD2 might be the D (5 bases). V was clipped by 5 bases and J by 4 bases, with 13 bases between them. The CDR3 runs 14 residues. CDR1 is SEHNR and CDR2 is FQNEAQ in the germline V gene (reference sequence).

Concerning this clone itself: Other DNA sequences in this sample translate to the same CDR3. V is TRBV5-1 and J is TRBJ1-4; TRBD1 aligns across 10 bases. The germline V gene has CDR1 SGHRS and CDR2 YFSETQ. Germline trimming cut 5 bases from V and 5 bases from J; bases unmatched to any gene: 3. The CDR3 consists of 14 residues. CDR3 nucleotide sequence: TGCGCCAGCAGTCTGGGACAGGGGAATGAAAAACTGTTTTTT. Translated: CASSLGQGNEKLFF.

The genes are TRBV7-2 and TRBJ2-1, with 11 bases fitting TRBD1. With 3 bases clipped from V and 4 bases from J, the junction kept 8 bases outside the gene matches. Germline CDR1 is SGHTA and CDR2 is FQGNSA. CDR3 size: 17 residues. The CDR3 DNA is TGTGCCAGCAGCTTCCCCGGGACAGGGGGACCTTACAATGAGCAGTTCTTC. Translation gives CASSFPGTGGPYNEQFF. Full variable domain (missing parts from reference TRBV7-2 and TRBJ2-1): GAGVSQSPSNKVTEKGKDVELRCDPISGHTALYWYRQSLGQGLEFLIYFQGNSAPDKSGLPSDRFSAERTGGSVSTLTIQRTQQEDSAVYLCASSFPGTGGPYNEQFFGPGTRLTVL.

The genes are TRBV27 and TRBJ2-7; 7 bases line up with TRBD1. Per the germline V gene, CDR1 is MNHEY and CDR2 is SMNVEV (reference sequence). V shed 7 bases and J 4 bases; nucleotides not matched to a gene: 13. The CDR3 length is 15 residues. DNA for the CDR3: TGTGCCAGCATAAAATTGGGGCAGGGGGTATACGAGCAGTACTTC. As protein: CASIKLGQGVYEQYF.

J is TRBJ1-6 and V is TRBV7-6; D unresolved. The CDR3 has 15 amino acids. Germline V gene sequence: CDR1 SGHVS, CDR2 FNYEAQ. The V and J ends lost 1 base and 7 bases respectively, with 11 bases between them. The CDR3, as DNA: TGTGCCAGCAGCTTAGGGTCAGGCGTAAATTCACCCCTCCACTTT. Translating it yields CASSLGSGVNSPLHF.

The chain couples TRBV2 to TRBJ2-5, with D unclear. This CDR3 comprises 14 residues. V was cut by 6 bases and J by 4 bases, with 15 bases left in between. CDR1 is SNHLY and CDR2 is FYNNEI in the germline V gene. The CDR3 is CASRTRLSRETQYF. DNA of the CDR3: TGTGCCAGCAGGACTCGTCTCTCCCGAGAGACCCAGTACTTC.

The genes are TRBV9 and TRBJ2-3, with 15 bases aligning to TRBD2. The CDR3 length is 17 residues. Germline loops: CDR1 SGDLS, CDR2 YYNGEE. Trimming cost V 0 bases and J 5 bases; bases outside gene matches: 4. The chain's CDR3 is CASSVVGLAGGRDTQYF. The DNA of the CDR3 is TGTGCCAGCAGCGTAGTGGGACTAGCGGGAGGTCGAGATACGCAGTATTTT.

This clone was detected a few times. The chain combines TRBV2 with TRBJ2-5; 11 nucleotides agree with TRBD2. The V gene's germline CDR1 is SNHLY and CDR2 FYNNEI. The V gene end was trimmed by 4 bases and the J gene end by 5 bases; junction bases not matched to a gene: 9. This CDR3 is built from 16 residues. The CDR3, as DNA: TGTGCCAGCAGTGGGTTGGGACTAGCGGCTAAGGAGACCCAGTACTTC. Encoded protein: CASSGLGLAAKETQYF.

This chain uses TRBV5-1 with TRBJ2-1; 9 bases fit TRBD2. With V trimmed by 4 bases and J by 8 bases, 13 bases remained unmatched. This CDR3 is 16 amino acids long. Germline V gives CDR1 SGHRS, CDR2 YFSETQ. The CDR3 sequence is CASSLLAGHHPHEQFF. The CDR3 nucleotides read TGCGCCAGCAGCCTACTAGCGGGCCATCACCCCCATGAGCAGTTCTTC.

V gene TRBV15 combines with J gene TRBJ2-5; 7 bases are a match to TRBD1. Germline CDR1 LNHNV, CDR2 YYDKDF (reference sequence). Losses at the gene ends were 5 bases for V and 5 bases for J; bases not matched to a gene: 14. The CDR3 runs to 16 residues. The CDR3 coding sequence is TGTGCCACCAGCCCCCGGCAGGCAGGGGGAGTTGAGACCCAGTACTTC. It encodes CATSPRQAGGVETQYF.

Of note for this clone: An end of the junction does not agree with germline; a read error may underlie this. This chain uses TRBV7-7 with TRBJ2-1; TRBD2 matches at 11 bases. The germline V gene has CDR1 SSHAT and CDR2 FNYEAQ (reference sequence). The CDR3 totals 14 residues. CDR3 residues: CASSSGLAGGEQFF. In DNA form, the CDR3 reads TGTGCTAGCAGCTCGGGGCTAGCGGGAGGAGAGCAGTTCTTC.

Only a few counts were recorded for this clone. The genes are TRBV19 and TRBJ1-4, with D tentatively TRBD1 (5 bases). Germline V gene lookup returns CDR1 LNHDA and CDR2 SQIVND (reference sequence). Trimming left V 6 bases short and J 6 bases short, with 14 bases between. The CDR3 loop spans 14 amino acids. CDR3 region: CASRKGDYDEKLFF. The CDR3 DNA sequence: TGTGCCAGTAGGAAAGGGGATTACGATGAAAAACTGTTTTTT.